This TCR beta chain was sequenced during a study of T cells after yellow fever vaccination. One entry per CDR3 protein, called by TCRdb with MiXCR from the 5' RACE reads. The sample yields over 100,000 distinct CDR3 sequences, 7.5% to 9.5% seen once. The germline CDR1 and CDR2 sequences are LNHNV and YYDKDF (reference sequence). CDR3 length: 12 amino acids. After removal of 8 bases from V and 16 bases from J, the junction contained 14 bases not matched to a gene. This clonotype was recorded at least ten times. The sequence derives from a young man who received the YFV17D yellow fever vaccine. Material: CD8+ T cells sorted from PBMCs, obtained 45 days after the yellow fever booster vaccination. The chain combines TRBV15 with TRBJ2-1, with TRBD2 identical over 7 bases. The CDR3 nucleotides are TGTGCCACCTCCTCCTGGTCGACTAGCCTATTCTTC. Encoded protein: CATSSWSTSLFF.